The entry below describes one T cell receptor beta chain. What it recognizes is unknown. Other DNA sequences of this sample code for an identical CDR3. The data belong to a study of shared clonotypes between healthy human individuals. Study findings and constraints: Several donors held 5% to 5.5% of naive CD4 clonotypes in common. For sorted subsets, rarefaction showed incomplete sequencing despite large depth. Lower generation probabilities were found for non-shared clonotypes than for those shared by all four donors.

In replicate PCRs of sorted subsets, roughly 200 ng DNA, roughly 27,000 T cell genomes, was used. TCRdb's copy holds only in-frame clones and misses some; the assay was immunoSEQ multiplex PCR. The sample lists a few million clones; approximately 94% were seen once. V lost 5 bases and J 1 base, leaving 8 bases between the germline ends. Germline V lookup: CDR1 LNHDA, CDR2 SQIVND (reference sequence). The CDR3 is 13 residues long. The genes are TRBV19 and TRBJ1-1; possibly TRBD1 for D (5 bases). The sequencing sample was made of naive CD4+ T cells sorted from blood. The subset here: CD45RA+ positively selected. The TCR was taken from a man younger than 35 in good health. CDR3 sequence reads: CASSPQGNTEAFF. The CDR3 DNA sequence: TGTGCCAGTAGTCCGCAGGGGAACACTGAAGCTTTCTTT. Complete variable domain (other parts from reference TRBV19 and TRBJ1-1): DGGITQSPKYLFRKEGQNVTLSCEQNLNHDAMYWYRQDPGQGLRLIYYSQIVNDFQKGDIAEGYSVSREKKESFPLTVTSAQKNPTAFYLCASSPQGNTEAFFGQGTRLTVV.